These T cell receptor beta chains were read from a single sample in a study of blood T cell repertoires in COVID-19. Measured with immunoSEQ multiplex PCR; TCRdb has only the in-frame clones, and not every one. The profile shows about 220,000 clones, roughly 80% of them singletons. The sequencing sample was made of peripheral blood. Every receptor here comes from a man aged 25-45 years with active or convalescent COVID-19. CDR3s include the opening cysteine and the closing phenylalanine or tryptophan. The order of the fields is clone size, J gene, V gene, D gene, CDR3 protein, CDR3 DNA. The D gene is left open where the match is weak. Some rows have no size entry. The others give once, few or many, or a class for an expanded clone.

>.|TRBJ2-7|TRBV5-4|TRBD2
CASSLAGYGSYEQYF
TGTGCCAGCAGCTTAGCGGGATATGGCTCCTACGAGCAGTACTTC
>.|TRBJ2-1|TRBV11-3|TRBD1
CASSLEGTGANEQFF
TGTGCCAGCAGCTTAGAGGGGACAGGGGCCAATGAGCAGTTCTTC
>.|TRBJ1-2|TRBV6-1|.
CASSEGQAVYGYTF
TGTGCCAGCAGTGAAGGACAGGCCGTCTATGGCTACACCTTC
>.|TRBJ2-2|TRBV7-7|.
CASSLAGLGTGELFF
TGTGCTAGCAGCTTAGCCGGGTTAGGCACCGGGGAGCTGTTTTTT
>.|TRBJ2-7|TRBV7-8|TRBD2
CASSLRGTSVTYEQYF
TGTGCCAGCAGCTTACGCGGGACTAGCGTCACCTACGAGCAGTACTTC
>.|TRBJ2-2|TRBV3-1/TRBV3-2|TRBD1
CASSRRFIGTGGLNTGELFF
TGTGCCAGCAGCCGGCGTTTTATAGGGACAGGAGGCTTGAACACCGGGGAGCTGTTTTTT
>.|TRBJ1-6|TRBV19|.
CASSIALSPLHF
TGTGCCAGTAGTATTGCGCTCTCACCCCTCCACTTT
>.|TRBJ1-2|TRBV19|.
CASSRGPDTASLIYGYTF
TGTGCCAGTAGTAGAGGGCCAGATACAGCATCCTTAATCTATGGCTACACCTTC
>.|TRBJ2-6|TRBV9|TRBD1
CASSSRGHRSGANVLTF
TGTGCCAGCAGCTCCAGGGGGCACCGCTCTGGGGCCAACGTCCTGACTTTC
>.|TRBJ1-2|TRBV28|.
CASSLGTANYGYTF
TGTGCCAGCAGTTTGGGCACCGCTAACTATGGCTACACCTTC
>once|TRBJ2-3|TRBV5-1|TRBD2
CASSLGRTSGRPDTQYF
TGCGCCAGCAGCTTGGGGAGAACTAGCGGGAGACCTGATACGCAGTATTTT
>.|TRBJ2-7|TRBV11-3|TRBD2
CASSLTSGDYEQYF
TGTGCCAGCAGCTTAACTAGCGGGGACTACGAGCAGTACTTC
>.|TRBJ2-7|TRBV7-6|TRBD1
CASSLASGTGGEYEQYF
TGTGCCAGCAGCTTAGCCTCCGGGACAGGGGGAGAGTACGAGCAGTACTTC
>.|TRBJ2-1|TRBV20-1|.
CSARSEGQFF
TGCAGTGCTAGGTCGGAGGGGCAGTTCTTC
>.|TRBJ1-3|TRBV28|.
CASTPSGRDTIYF
TGTGCCAGCACCCCGTCTGGGCGCGACACCATATATTTT
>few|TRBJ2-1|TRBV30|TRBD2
CAWPSSGRRFF
TGTGCCTGGCCTTCTAGCGGGAGGAGGTTCTTC
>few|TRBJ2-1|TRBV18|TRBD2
CASSPTGGFRGEQFF
TGTGCCAGCTCACCCACCGGGGGGTTCCGTGGTGAGCAGTTCTTC
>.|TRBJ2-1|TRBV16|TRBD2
CASSQLGSGDRYNEQFF
TGTGCCAGCAGCCAGCTAGGTAGCGGGGACCGCTACAATGAGCAGTTCTTC
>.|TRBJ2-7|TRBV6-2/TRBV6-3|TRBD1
CASNPLRDRAIYEQYF
TGTGCCAGCAACCCCCTCCGGGACAGGGCCATCTACGAGCAGTACTTC
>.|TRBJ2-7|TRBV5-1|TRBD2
CASSPAGLAGVWYEQYF
TGCGCCAGCAGCCCCGCGGGACTAGCGGGAGTCTGGTACGAGCAGTACTTC
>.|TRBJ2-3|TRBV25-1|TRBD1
CASSDWQGGTDTQYF
TGTGCCAGCAGTGACTGGCAGGGGGGCACAGATACGCAGTATTTT
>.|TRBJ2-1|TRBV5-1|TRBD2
CASSLEAGKGNEQFF
TGCGCCAGCAGCTTGGAAGCGGGGAAGGGCAATGAGCAGTTCTTC
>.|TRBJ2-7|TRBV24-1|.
CATSGGSYEQYF
TGTGCCACCAGTGGCGGCTCCTACGAGCAGTACTTC
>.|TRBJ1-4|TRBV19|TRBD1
CASSTGGRSNEKLFF
TGTGCCAGTAGCACAGGGGGCAGGAGTAATGAAAAACTGTTTTTT
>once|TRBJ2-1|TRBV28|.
CASSARNGINYNEQFF
TGTGCCAGCAGTGCCCGAAACGGGATTAACTACAATGAGCAGTTCTTC
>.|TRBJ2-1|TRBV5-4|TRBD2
CASSPGTSVKSSYNEQFF
TGTGCCAGCAGCCCGGGGACTAGCGTCAAAAGCTCCTACAATGAGCAGTTCTTC
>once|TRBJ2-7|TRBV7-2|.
CASNHGGGQYF
TGTGCCAGCAACCACGGCGGCGGGCAGTACTTC
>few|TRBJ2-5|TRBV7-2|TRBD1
CASSFQHGTGVLETQYF
TGTGCCAGCAGCTTCCAGCACGGGACAGGGGTTTTAGAGACCCAGTACTTC
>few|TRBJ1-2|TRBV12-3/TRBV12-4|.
CASGLARYGYTF
TGTGCCAGCGGGTTAGCCCGTTATGGCTACACCTTC
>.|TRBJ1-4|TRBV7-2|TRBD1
CASSIQQGANEKLFF
TGTGCCAGCAGCATTCAACAGGGGGCGAACGAAAAACTGTTTTTT
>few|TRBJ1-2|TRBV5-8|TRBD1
CASSSGTGSYGYTF
TGTGCCAGCAGCTCCGGGACAGGGAGCTATGGCTACACCTTC
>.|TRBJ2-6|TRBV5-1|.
CASSLGQSRANVLTF
TGCGCCAGCAGCTTGGGACAGAGTAGGGCCAACGTCCTGACTTTC
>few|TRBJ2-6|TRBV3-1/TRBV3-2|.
CASSQVIHECSGANVLTF
TGTGCCAGCAGCCAAGTCATCCATGAGTGCTCTGGGGCCAACGTCCTGACTTTC
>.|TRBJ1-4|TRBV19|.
CASRDYISPNEKLFF
TGTGCCAGTAGGGACTACATCTCACCTAATGAAAAACTGTTTTTT
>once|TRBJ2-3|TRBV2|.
CASSESVAAPWGTDTQYF
TGTGCCAGCAGTGAATCGGTGGCGGCCCCCTGGGGCACAGATACGCAGTATTTT
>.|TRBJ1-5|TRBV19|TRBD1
CASNPHDRGPQPQHF
TGTGCCAGTAATCCCCACGACAGGGGGCCTCAGCCCCAGCATTTT
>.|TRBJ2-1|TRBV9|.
CASSAMAGFNEQFF
TGTGCCAGCAGCGCGATGGCGGGATTCAATGAGCAGTTCTTC
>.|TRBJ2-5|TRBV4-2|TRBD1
CASSQAYRGRGETQYF
TGTGCCAGCAGCCAAGCATACAGGGGGCGCGGGGAGACCCAGTACTTC
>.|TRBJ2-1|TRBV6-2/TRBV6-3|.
CASSYPGQIYNEQFF
TGTGCCAGCAGTTACCCCGGACAGATTTACAATGAGCAGTTCTTC
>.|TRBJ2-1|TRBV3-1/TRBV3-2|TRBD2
CASSQVGSGSRRNEQFF
TGTGCCAGCAGCCAAGTAGGAAGCGGGAGTAGGAGGAATGAGCAGTTCTTC
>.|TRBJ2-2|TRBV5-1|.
CASSSRTGTNTGELFF
TGCGCCAGCAGCTCTCGCACAGGGACGAACACCGGGGAGCTGTTTTTT
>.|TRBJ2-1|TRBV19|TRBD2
CASSSSGLAGGSGGNEQFF
TGTGCCAGTAGTTCCTCGGGACTAGCGGGAGGATCGGGCGGCAATGAGCAGTTCTTC
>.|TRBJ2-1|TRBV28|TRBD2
CASSTPGLAEHNEQFF
TGTGCCAGCAGTACCCCGGGACTAGCGGAGCACAATGAGCAGTTCTTC
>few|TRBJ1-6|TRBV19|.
CASSIRPAGGSPLHF
TGTGCCAGTAGTATACGGCCAGCCGGGGGTTCACCCCTCCACTTT
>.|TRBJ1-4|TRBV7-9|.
CASSLRGRDWGEKLFF
TGTGCCAGCAGCTTACGTGGGAGGGACTGGGGGGAAAAACTGTTTTTT
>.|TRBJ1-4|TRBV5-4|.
CASKEATNEKLFF
TGTGCCAGCAAGGAGGCAACTAATGAAAAACTGTTTTTT
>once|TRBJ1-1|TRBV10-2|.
CASRYTGIGTEAFF
TGCGCCAGCAGATATACAGGGATCGGCACTGAAGCTTTCTTT
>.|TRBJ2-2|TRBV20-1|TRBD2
CSASRQRGGPGELFF
TGCAGTGCTAGTAGGCAGCGGGGGGGCCCCGGGGAGCTGTTTTTT